This TCR beta chain was captured by sequencing in a study of shared clonotypes between healthy human individuals. Only Caucasian adults living in Nashville, Tennessee served as donors. A CD45RA-negative memory subset and a CD45RA+ naive subset were separated from the CD4+ cells. Germline CDR1 SEHNR, CDR2 FQNEAQ (reference sequence). V was pared by 0 bases and J by 3 bases, with 9 bases between. The CDR3 is made up of 14 amino acids. Study-level findings and limits: In general, naive subsets displayed greater estimated richness than memory subsets did.

On this clone: Its antigen is unidentified.

Libraries were prepared by immunoSEQ multiplex PCR; TCRdb keeps only in-frame clonotypes and omits some of them. Of approximately 1,500,000 clones listed, approximately 96% were seen once; the top ten hold roughly 1.2%. This sequence was found in a man younger than 40 in good health. The gene calls are TRBV7-9 and TRBJ2-7; D gene uncertain. Sequenced material: naive CD4+ T cells sorted from blood. Subset denoted: CD45RA+ positively selected. The CDR3 loop is CASSLAGPDYEQYF. CDR3 nucleotides: TGTGCCAGCAGCTTAGCCGGCCCTGACTACGAGCAGTACTTC.